This T cell receptor (beta chain) emerged from a study of blood T cell repertoires in COVID-19. Turning to the study itself: Collection of acute and convalescent COVID-19 samples took place in the United States, Italy and Spain. PBMCs, B-cell-depleted T cells, or T cells provided the cDNA or gDNA that made up the material.

Germline V gene data show CDR1 as MGHRA and CDR2 as YSYEKL. Trimming cost V 5 bases and J 4 bases, with 20 bases left between them. This CDR3 is built from 17 residues. As processed by the authors: Estimation of nucleated cell counts relied on the amplification of reference gene primers. TCRdb's copy holds only in-frame clones and misses some; the assay was immunoSEQ multiplex PCR. V and J calls plus clone size are reproduced from that table; the DNA served to infer D and trimming. The sample includes approximately 240,000 clones, approximately 79% of them seen just once. The genes are TRBV4-1 and TRBJ2-2; no clear D. This sequence was found in a woman aged 80 or over with active or convalescent COVID-19. Sequenced input: peripheral blood. This CDR3 reads CASSYHPDLRSTGELFF. The CDR3 DNA reads TGCGCCAGCAGCTACCACCCGGATCTTAGGAGCACCGGGGAGCTGTTTTTT.